This TCR beta chain was observed in a study of blood T cell repertoires in COVID-19. Study information: Acute and convalescent COVID-19 samples came from the United States, Italy and Spain. PBMCs, B-cell-depleted T cells, or T cells provided the cDNA or gDNA that made up the material.

Original processing methods: Nucleated cell counts were estimated from reference gene primer amplification. Clones were read by immunoSEQ multiplex PCR, and TCRdb kept only the in-frame ones, dropping some. V and J calls and clone size follow that table, whereas D and trimming were derived from the DNA. The table includes 200,000 to 250,000 clones, approximately 81% detected once. The ends lost 2 bases at V and 7 bases at J; junction bases unmatched: 9. The V gene's germline CDR1 is MNHNS and CDR2 SASEGT. The CDR3 has 18 amino acids. What was sequenced was peripheral blood. The chain recombines TRBV6-1 with TRBJ1-6; TRBD1 matches at 12 bases. The clonotype was recovered from a woman in her fifties or sixties who had recovered from COVID-19. CDR3 nucleotides: TGTGCCAGCAGTGAACTTACGGGACAGGGGGCGATGAATTCACCCCTCCACTTT. This sequence encodes CASSELTGQGAMNSPLHF.